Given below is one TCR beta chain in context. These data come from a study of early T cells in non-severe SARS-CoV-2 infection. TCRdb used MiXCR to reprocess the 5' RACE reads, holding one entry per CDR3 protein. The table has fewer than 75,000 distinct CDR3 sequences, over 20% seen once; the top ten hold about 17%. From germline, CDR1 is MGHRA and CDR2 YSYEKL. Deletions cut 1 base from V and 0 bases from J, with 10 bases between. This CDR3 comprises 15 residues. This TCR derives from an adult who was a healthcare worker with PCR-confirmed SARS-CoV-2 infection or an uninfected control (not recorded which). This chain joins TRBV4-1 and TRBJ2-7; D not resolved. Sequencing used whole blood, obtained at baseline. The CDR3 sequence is CASSQGVQSSYEQYF. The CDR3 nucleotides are TGCGCCAGCAGCCAAGGCGTGCAAAGCTCCTACGAGCAGTACTTC.